This T cell receptor (beta chain) was sequenced during a study of blood T cell repertoires in COVID-19. The wider study: There were acute and convalescent COVID-19 samples, and they came from the United States, Italy and Spain. T cells, B-cell-depleted T cells, or PBMCs supplied cDNA or gDNA.

The germline V gene encodes CDR1 SGHVS and CDR2 FQNEAQ. The CDR3 runs 15 residues. V was cut by 4 bases and J by 3 bases, with 16 bases left in between. TCRdb keeps only in-frame clones here, not all; method: immunoSEQ multiplex PCR. The sample has about 210,000 clones, roughly 86% seen once. Source material: peripheral blood. This TCR derives from a woman in her forties with acute or convalescent COVID-19. The rearrangement joins TRBV7-8 to TRBJ2-7, with D tentatively TRBD1 (6 bases). The CDR3 DNA follows: TGTGCCAGCAGCTCTGGGCAGGGGTTGTTCTACGAGCAGTACTTC. Protein: CASSSGQGLFYEQYF.